This T cell receptor (beta chain) was found in a study of neurological immune-mediated disorders. Whole-study findings and limits: Because no CDR3 amino acid sequences were shared across subjects by expanded clones, private repertoires were suggested in all groups.

Synthesis of cDNA was accomplished via 5'RACE employing 10-nucleotide random UMIs. TCRdb reanalysed the 5' RACE reads using MiXCR and keeps one entry per CDR3 protein. The repertoire holds about 59,000 distinct CDR3 sequences, nearly 25% seen once, with around 4.5% in the top ten. This clonotype was detected many times. Its target is unknown. After removal of 3 bases from V and 2 bases from J, the junction contained 6 bases not matched to a gene. The CDR3 loop spans 15 amino acids. Time point specified: technical triplicate 2. Sequences were obtained from PBMCs. This rearrangement joins TRBV12-3 or TRBV12-4 to TRBJ2-5; TRBD2 aligns across 7 bases. The TCR was taken from a man aged 60-69 years with HTLV-1-associated myelopathy (HAM/TSP). CDR3 bases: TGTGCCAGCAGTTTTCGGTCTAGCGGACAAGAGACCCAGTACTTC. Its protein product is CASSFRSSGQETQYF.